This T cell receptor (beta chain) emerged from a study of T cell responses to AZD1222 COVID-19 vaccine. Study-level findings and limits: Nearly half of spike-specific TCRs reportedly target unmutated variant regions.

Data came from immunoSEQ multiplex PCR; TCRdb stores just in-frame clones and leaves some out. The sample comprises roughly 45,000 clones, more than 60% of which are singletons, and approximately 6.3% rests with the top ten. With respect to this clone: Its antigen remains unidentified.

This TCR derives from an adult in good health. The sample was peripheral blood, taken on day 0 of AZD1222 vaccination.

CDR3 DNA sequence: TGTGCCAGCAGTTTACGCGAAGGACAGCCCCAGCATTTT. Translation gives CASSLREGQPQHF. The V and J genes are TRBV27 and TRBJ1-5; D is unresolved. CDR1 and CDR2 from the germline V gene are MNHEY and SMNVEV (reference sequence). The CDR3 contains 13 residues. V lost 2 bases, J lost 7 bases, and 9 bases lay in between.